The 18 T cell receptor beta chains presented below share a single source sample, sequenced in a study of T-cell memory formation after mild COVID-19. TCRdb reanalysed the 5' RACE reads using MiXCR and keeps one entry per CDR3 protein. The sample carries about 110,000 distinct CDR3 sequences, over 15% recorded once. The sequencing sample was made of PBMCs or a T cell subset sorted from them (not recorded which). Receptors originate from a man aged 18 to 30 who had mild COVID-19 (a few samples of this study predate the infection). Cell type and time point are not known.

The V and J genes are TRBV4-3 and TRBJ1-6; TRBD1 might be the D (6 bases). Germline assignment: CDR1 LGHNA and CDR2 YSLEER. V dropped 2 bases and J dropped 5 bases, with 10 bases sitting between them. This CDR3 region has 15 residues. CDR3 sequence reads: CASSQSGHDNSPLHF. The CDR3 region has the DNA TGCGCCAGCAGCCAATCGGGACACGATAATTCACCCCTCCACTTT.

Only a few counts were recorded for this clonotype. J is TRBJ2-1 and V is TRBV18; D assignment may be TRBD1 or TRBD2 (5 bases each). The V gene lost 4 bases and the J gene lost 7 bases, with 11 bases spanning the gap. From germline, CDR1 is KGHSH and CDR2 LQKENI. The CDR3 spans 13 residues. The CDR3 nucleotides read TGTGCCAGCTCACTCGGGGCACTGAATGAGCAGTTCTTC. This gives the protein CASSLGALNEQFF.

The rearrangement links TRBV18 to TRBJ1-5; D is undetermined. V gave up 1 base and J gave up 6 bases, with 10 bases separating them. In germline, CDR1 is KGHSH, CDR2 LQKENI. The CDR3 spans 14 residues. The CDR3 here is CASSPRAGGQPQHF. The CDR3 bases are TGTGCCAGCTCACCACGGGCAGGCGGTCAGCCCCAGCATTTT.

This clonotype was detected only a few times. The rearrangement joins TRBV12-3 or TRBV12-4 to TRBJ1-3, with D uncertain. The CDR3 extends over 13 amino acids. The V end was cut by 1 base, the J end by 0 bases, with 1 base between. This CDR3 is CASSLVSGNTIYF. CDR3 nucleotides: TGTGCCAGCAGTTTAGTCTCTGGAAACACCATATATTTT.

The table lists this clonotype with a few counts. This chain uses TRBV4-3 with TRBJ2-5; possibly TRBD2 for D (5 bases). CDR3 length: 16 amino acids. Germline loops: CDR1 LGHNA, CDR2 YSLEER. V shed 1 base and J shed 6 bases, with 18 bases lying between them. The chain's CDR3 is CASSQGVGQPGKTQYF. The CDR3 nucleotides are TGCGCCAGCAGCCAAGGCGTTGGGCAGCCGGGAAAGACCCAGTACTTC.

This clonotype occurred a few times. The chain couples TRBV12-3 or TRBV12-4 to TRBJ1-1, with a possible D match to TRBD1 (5 bases). CDR3 length equals 15 residues. The V gene lost 1 base and the J gene lost 11 bases, with 20 bases spanning the gap. As DNA, the CDR3 is TGTGCCAGCAGTTTAGGGGGCGGTGGGCCCGTCGGCGCTTTCTTT. It codes for CASSLGGGGPVGAFF.

This CDR3 is CASSRDSRNQPQHF. CDR3 DNA: TGTGCCAGCAGCCGGGACAGCCGCAATCAGCCCCAGCATTTT. V and J are TRBV2 and TRBJ1-5; 7 nucleotides agree with TRBD1. The CDR3 loop spans 14 amino acids. Germline V gives CDR1 SNHLY, CDR2 FYNNEI. Unmatched junction bases numbered 4, after V lost 6 bases and J lost 2 bases.

This clonotype was observed a handful of times. This rearrangement joins TRBV7-2 to TRBJ2-1; D is unresolved. Germline V gene sequence: CDR1 SGHTA, CDR2 FQGNSA. V lost 3 bases and J 9 bases, leaving 6 bases between the germline ends. This CDR3 spans 11 amino acids. The CDR3 DNA is TGTGCCAGCAGCTTTATGAGTGAGCAGTTCTTC. Protein product: CASSFMSEQFF.

This clonotype was seen a handful of times. The rearrangement joins TRBV7-2 to TRBJ2-7; 11 bases map to TRBD2. Trimming at V came to 5 bases and at J to 1 base, leaving 4 bases not matched to a gene. This CDR3 has 15 amino acids. Germline V lookup: CDR1 SGHTA, CDR2 FQGNSA. Here the CDR3 DNA reads TGTGCCAGCAGCATTAGCGGGGGGGAATCCTACGAGCAGTACTTC. It specifies CASSISGGESYEQYF.

The J gene is TRBJ2-3, the V gene TRBV5-1, with 10 bases that match TRBD2. This CDR3 spans 16 amino acids. Germline values: CDR1 SGHRS, CDR2 YFSETQ. V shed 3 bases and J 0 bases; nucleotides not matched to a gene: 4. CDR3: CASSYRTSGSTDTQYF. DNA of the CDR3: TGCGCCAGCAGCTATCGGACTAGCGGCAGCACAGATACGCAGTATTTT. The whole variable domain, remainder taken from reference TRBV5-1 and TRBJ2-3, is KAGVTQTPRYLIKTRGQQVTLSCSPISGHRSVSWYQQTPGQGLQFLFEYFSETQRNKGNFPGRFSGRQFSNSRSEMNVSTLELGDSALYLCASSYRTSGSTDTQYFGPGTRLTVL.

This chain connects TRBV29-1 to TRBJ2-2; D possibly matches TRBD1 or TRBD2 (5 bases each). The germline V and J ends were trimmed by 6 bases and 6 bases, with 11 bases remaining between them. The CDR3 has 12 residues. Germline loops: CDR1 SQVTM, CDR2 ANQGSEA. Here the CDR3 DNA reads TGCAGCGTGGAGGTGACAGCCGGGGAGCTGTTTTTT. Translated, it gives CSVEVTAGELFF.

The chain uses TRBV24-1 and TRBJ2-1; 8 bases align to TRBD2. Germline CDR1 KGHDR, CDR2 SFDVKD. The V segment lost 5 bases and the J segment 10 bases; nucleotides outside the gene matches: 9. CDR3 length equals 14 residues. CDR3 residues: CATSAAGGATEQFF. CDR3 nucleotide sequence: TGTGCCACCAGTGCGGCCGGGGGGGCCACGGAGCAGTTCTTC.

The chain joins TRBV28 to TRBJ2-4, with D maybe TRBD2 (7 bases). V lost 6 bases and J 1 base, leaving 13 bases between the germline ends. The germline V gene encodes CDR1 MDHEN and CDR2 SYDVKM. This CDR3 has 15 amino acids. This CDR3 reads CASSSRGAAKNIQYF. The DNA for the CDR3 is TGTGCCAGCAGCTCCCGGGGGGCGGCCAAAAACATTCAGTACTTC.

This clonotype occurred a few times. The chain joins TRBV5-6 to TRBJ1-2, with D uncertain. The CDR3 runs to 14 residues. The V end was cut by 0 bases, the J end by 8 bases, with 14 bases between. Germline CDR1 and CDR2: SGHDT and YYEEEE. CDR3 sequence reads: CASSLGHLSRGYTF. CDR3 coding DNA: TGTGCCAGCAGCTTGGGGCACCTATCGAGAGGCTACACCTTC.

This clonotype was observed at least ten times. The CDR3 loop reads CATSDPTSGGNNEQFF. In DNA, the CDR3 is TGTGCCACCAGTGACCCCACTAGCGGGGGGAACAATGAGCAGTTCTTC. The rearrangement uses TRBV24-1 and TRBJ2-1; 12 nucleotides agree with TRBD2. From germline, CDR1 is KGHDR and CDR2 SFDVKD. The trim removed 4 bases at V and 5 bases at J, leaving 5 bases unmatched. This CDR3 is built from 16 residues.

This clonotype has more than one count but fewer than ten. V usage is TRBV4-3 and J usage is TRBJ2-1; D might be TRBD2 (7 bases). Trimming pared 4 bases from V and 10 bases from J, leaving 20 bases between. Per the germline V gene, CDR1 is LGHNA and CDR2 is YSLEER. There are 15 residues in the CDR3. CDR3 sequence: CASSPGGLEAWEQFF. The DNA of the CDR3 is TGCGCCAGCAGCCCCGGGGGGCTCGAGGCATGGGAGCAGTTCTTC.

The J gene is TRBJ2-2, the V gene TRBV15; D unclear. The CDR3 contains 13 residues. In germline, CDR1 is LNHNV, CDR2 YYDKDF (reference sequence). Trimming pared 4 bases from V and 4 bases from J, leaving 7 bases between. CDR3 protein: CATSTQFTGELFF. Here the CDR3 DNA reads TGTGCCACCAGCACTCAATTCACCGGGGAGCTGTTTTTT.

In its sample, this clonotype was seen a few times. The V and J genes are TRBV29-1 and TRBJ1-5; TRBD1 matches at 7 bases. In germline, CDR1 is SQVTM, CDR2 ANQGSEA. V shed 7 bases, J shed 7 bases, and the junction held 10 bases outside the gene matches. The length of the CDR3 is 13 residues. The CDR3 coding sequence is TGCAGCGCCCTGACAGGGATTGACCAGCCCCAGCATTTT. It specifies CSALTGIDQPQHF.